This TCR beta chain was found in a study of blood T cell repertoires in COVID-19 (dated by TCRdb to the early 2020s). Context from the whole study: The collaborator samples originated in the United States, Italy and Spain and spanned the acute and convalescent phases of COVID-19. The dataset comprised deeply sampled blood TCRbeta repertoires from subjects exposed to, actively infected with, or recovered from COVID-19. HLA class I and class II types, where available, came from metadata supplied by the sample provider rather than from assay-based typing. A de-identified subject ID, COVID-19 status, age in years and sex were almost always included in the sample metadata. The prospective study material was composed of cDNA or gDNA derived from T cells, B-cell-depleted T cells, or PBMCs. The samples were drawn from the first 160 participants of the ongoing ImmuneRACE study and from some 1,300 subjects provided by 6 global collaborators. The repertoires were released in a freely available public database meant as a resource for research on the immune response to SARS-CoV-2. Broader findings and caveats from the paper: How much clinical and demographic metadata was included differed by source and by participant, and the metadata was provided uncurated.

A word on this clone: Its target antigen remains unknown. The sample holds no much larger clone one base away, and base qualities are not on file.

In Seattle, one collaborating source enrolled patients while the infection was active and tracked those patients longitudinally over the course of disease. Whole blood was collected in K2EDTA tubes by collaborating institutions according to the institutions' own protocols. For TCRbeta analysis, collaborators shipped samples as frozen whole blood, isolated PBMCs, or DNA extracted from either of those sample types. TCRbeta CDR3 regions were amplified from genomic DNA by means of the immunoSEQ Assay, a bias-controlled multiplex PCR. The authors' pipeline ran thus. The number of nucleated cells in each sample was estimated from the amplification of reference gene primers within the assay. To quantify the absolute abundance of each unique TCRbeta CDR3 rearrangement, sequence reads were collapsed and filtered. For each sample, productive Simpson clonality was calculated as the square root of Simpson's diversity index over productive rearrangements. Here the immuneACCESS table is served through TCRdb, limited to in-frame sequences with V and J called. Missing clones are a known gap in these copies; in checked studies unresolved V genes cover under half, and the rest lacks a known reason. That table is the source of V, J and clone size, and D and trimming were worked out from the DNA. For this sample the table gives around 460,000 clones, of which 85% to 90% were detected only once. The leading ten clones occupy 0.7% to 0.85% of the sample.

The cysteine opens and the phenylalanine closes a CDR3 of 15 amino acids. CDR3 DNA only is kept here, 45 bases in frame from base 1. The V and J ends are trimmed by 0 bases and 3 bases, leaving 12 bases between them. The germline V gene supplies CDR1 LGHNA and CDR2 YNFKEQ. This chain joins TRBV4-2 to TRBJ2-7, and TRBD2 may be the D gene, going by 5 matching bases. This receptor was obtained from a man between 18 and 35 years old with COVID-19, enrolled during active disease. Input material: peripheral blood. The bases are TGTGCCAGCAGCCAAGATATAGGCGGGTTCTACGAGCAGTACTTC. Its translation reads: CASSQDIGGFYEQYF.